This TCR beta chain came from a study of cytomegalovirus exposure and HLA in healthy donors. The wider study: Roughly 180 million T cells yielded approximately 100 million unique TCR beta sequences, as an earlier analysis found.

With 60 Vbeta and 13 Jbeta primers, the PCR was carried out. Measured with immunoSEQ multiplex PCR; TCRdb has only the in-frame clones, and not every one. Here the sample spans approximately 81,000 clones, approximately 84% being singletons. Study results and caveats: Accurate HLA-A and HLA-B prediction from TCR beta sequences was reported for most subjects. Reportedly, cytomegalovirus status was diagnosed with high sensitivity and specificity.

Concerning this clone itself: The antigen is unknown.

V lost 6 bases to trimming and J lost 1 base, with 16 bases between them. Looked up from germline, CDR1 is MNHNY and CDR2 is SVGAGI (reference sequence). The CDR3 covers 16 residues. The specimen was PBMCs. The TCR comes from a woman aged 45-59 years in good health and CMV-seronegative. The chain combines TRBV6-6 with TRBJ1-5; no clear D. The CDR3 DNA follows: TGTGCCAGCAGGGTGGGCACTTCAAAAAGCAATCAGCCCCAGCATTTT. Amino acids: CASRVGTSKSNQPQHF.